Included here is one T cell receptor (beta chain) sequence, with context. The ends were cut back, 5 bases at V and 3 bases at J, with 19 bases in the middle. In germline, CDR1 is SGHAT, CDR2 FQNNGV. CDR3 size: 17 residues. A sample-barcoded 5' primer and a J-beta primer mix were used in a second PCR of roughly 6 to 11 cycles. MiXCR, applied by TCRdb to the 5' RACE reads, yields one record per CDR3 protein. The table has fewer than 650,000 distinct CDR3 sequences, about 27% seen once. The data stem from a study of blood T cells in healthy people across ages. In terms of origin and age, donors were healthy Caucasian individuals from Russia aged 6 to 90. In addition, the sample was reused for a study of T cells of mothers and their children. That report notes: For unrelated pairs as for related ones, thymic selection shapes TCR recombination output similarly. No clone of persistent microchimeric T cells was detected.

The receptor comes from a boy aged 2 to 10 in good health. The sample consisted of blood. The chain recombines TRBV11-2 with TRBJ2-2, with D unclear. The CDR3, as DNA: TGTGCCAGCAGCCCAATCAAAGATCGCGGCTACACCGGGGAGCTGTTTTTT. It is translated as CASSPIKDRGYTGELFF.